A selection of T cell receptor beta chains follows, all from one sample in a study of blood T cells in healthy people across ages. MiXCR, run by TCRdb on the 5' RACE reads, gives a single entry per CDR3 protein. The sample includes about 1.1 million distinct CDR3 sequences, around two fifths of them seen just once. Sequencing used blood. The source of these receptors is a man in his late teens or twenties in good health. The CDR3 runs from the conserved cysteine through the conserved F or W.

CDR3 protein: CSASETRLRDTQYF
CDR3 length: 14
V gene: TRBV20-1
J gene: TRBJ2-3

CDR3 protein: CACAGGTDTQYF
CDR3 length: 12
V gene: TRBV6-6
J gene: TRBJ2-3

CDR3 protein: CASSDIKNAQQETQYF
CDR3 length: 16
V gene: TRBV12-3/TRBV12-4
J gene: TRBJ2-5

CDR3 protein: CASSSQGNRGQETQYF
CDR3 length: 16
V gene: TRBV27
J gene: TRBJ2-5

CDR3 protein: CVSSLTPNMYGYTF
CDR3 length: 14
V gene: TRBV27
J gene: TRBJ1-2

CDR3 protein: CASSQVQGANQPQHF
CDR3 length: 15
V gene: TRBV4-3
J gene: TRBJ1-5

CDR3 protein: CSASPTSAEQYF
CDR3 length: 12
V gene: TRBV20-1
J gene: TRBJ2-7

CDR3 protein: CASSLGGGASTDTQYF
CDR3 length: 16
V gene: TRBV5-1
J gene: TRBJ2-3

CDR3 protein: CASSLEDSSYKSPLHF
CDR3 length: 16
V gene: TRBV7-6
J gene: TRBJ1-6

CDR3 protein: CASSYSDRASGNTIYF
CDR3 length: 16
V gene: TRBV6-6
J gene: TRBJ1-3

CDR3 protein: CSANTPTDGTEAFF
CDR3 length: 14
V gene: TRBV20-1
J gene: TRBJ1-1

CDR3 protein: CASSLLRAEAFF
CDR3 length: 12
V gene: TRBV5-5
J gene: TRBJ1-1

CDR3 protein: CASSLGGAGADYGYTF
CDR3 length: 16
V gene: TRBV5-1
J gene: TRBJ1-2

CDR3 protein: CASSFIQGANTEAFF
CDR3 length: 15
V gene: TRBV5-1
J gene: TRBJ1-1

CDR3 protein: CASSEGLAGSSYEQYF
CDR3 length: 16
V gene: TRBV6-1
J gene: TRBJ2-7

CDR3 protein: CASGLGQYTDTQYF
CDR3 length: 14
V gene: TRBV12-5
J gene: TRBJ2-3

CDR3 protein: CASSTLGDRVNYGYTF
CDR3 length: 16
V gene: TRBV5-1
J gene: TRBJ1-2

CDR3 protein: CASSHYTGKEQYF
CDR3 length: 13
V gene: TRBV4-3
J gene: TRBJ2-3

CDR3 protein: CASSSKFTSSGNTIYF
CDR3 length: 16
V gene: TRBV7-2
J gene: TRBJ1-3

CDR3 protein: CASSLDTGRNTEAFF
CDR3 length: 15
V gene: TRBV7-2
J gene: TRBJ1-1

CDR3 protein: CATSRDSRDDYTGELFF
CDR3 length: 17
V gene: TRBV15
J gene: TRBJ2-2

CDR3 protein: CSARMGDTEAFF
CDR3 length: 12
V gene: TRBV20-1
J gene: TRBJ1-1

CDR3 protein: CASSTGQTYNEQFF
CDR3 length: 14
V gene: TRBV28
J gene: TRBJ2-1

CDR3 protein: CAWRRGGYGNEQFF
CDR3 length: 14
V gene: TRBV30
J gene: TRBJ2-1

CDR3 protein: CASSSTGGGSPLHF
CDR3 length: 14
V gene: TRBV6-5
J gene: TRBJ1-6

CDR3 protein: CASSQVAGATFTDTQYF
CDR3 length: 17
V gene: TRBV14
J gene: TRBJ2-3